What follows describes a single TCR beta chain. Across 24 US areas, participants ranged in age from about 18 to 89 years. Participants had their cohort set by participant-reported clinical history. In Cohort 3, a recovered donor had either two negative PCRs, clearance, or symptom resolution. Authors' processing steps: Using reference gene primer amplification, nucleated cell counts were estimated. Method: immunoSEQ multiplex PCR; TCRdb's copy keeps in-frame clones and lacks some. Clone size and V and J calls were adopted from that table, with D and trimming inferred from the DNA. Of 190,000 or so clones detected, around 89% appear once; the ten largest clones hold around 8%. This entry is derived from a study of blood T cell repertoires in COVID-19. Trimming pared 4 bases from V and 9 bases from J, leaving 7 bases between. Germline V CDR1 and CDR2: MDHEN, SYDVKM. The CDR3 runs 12 residues.

This TCR was recovered from a woman aged 18-29 years who had recovered from COVID-19. The V gene is TRBV28, the J gene TRBJ1-6; unclear D gene. Sequencing was performed on PBMCs or T cells enriched from blood (not recorded which). CDR3 protein: CASSSGISPLHF. Written as DNA, the CDR3 is TGTGCCAGCAGTTCGGGGATTTCACCCCTCCACTTT. Using reference TRBV28 and TRBJ1-6 for the parts outside the CDR3, the full variable domain is DVKVTQSSRYLVKRTGEKVFLECVQDMDHENMFWYRQDPGLGLRLIYFSYDVKMKEKGDIPEGYSVSREKKERFSLILESASTNQTSMYLCASSSGISPLHFGNGTRLTVT.